A selection of T cell receptor beta chains follows, all from one sample in a study of blood T cell repertoires in COVID-19. The assay was immunoSEQ multiplex PCR, and TCRdb's table has in-frame clones only and misses some. In the table there are nearly 50,000 clones, 65% to 90% of which are singletons. Sequencing was done on a sample of peripheral blood. These receptors were obtained from an elderly woman with COVID-19, enrolled during active disease. Each CDR3 is given with its conserved first and last residue. Fields, in order: clone size, J gene, D gene, V gene, CDR3 DNA, CDR3 protein. D genes are given only for firm matches. Only some rows state a clone size, as once, few, many or a class for expanded clones.

size: few; J: TRBJ2-7; D: TRBD1; V: TRBV7-9; DNA: TGTGCCAGCAGCTTAGTAGGGACAGGGGCCTACGAGCAGTACTTC; CDR3: CASSLVGTGAYEQYF
size: .; J: TRBJ2-5; D: TRBD1; V: TRBV6-6; DNA: TGTGCCAGCAGTTCCTTCCGGGACAGGGAGACCCAGTACTTC; CDR3: CASSSFRDRETQYF
size: .; J: TRBJ2-1; D: TRBD2; V: TRBV7-9; DNA: TGTGCCAGCAGCTTAGGGAGGACTAGCGGGAGTGCCGATGAGCAGTTCTTC; CDR3: CASSLGRTSGSADEQFF
size: once; J: TRBJ1-5; D: TRBD1; V: TRBV19; DNA: TGTGCCACCTTACCAACCGGGACAGGAGTTCAGCCCCAGCATTTT; CDR3: CATLPTGTGVQPQHF
size: .; J: TRBJ1-1; D: .; V: TRBV27; DNA: TGTGCCAGCAGTTTATGGAGGGCCAACACTGAAGCTTTCTTT; CDR3: CASSLWRANTEAFF
size: .; J: TRBJ2-5; D: TRBD2; V: TRBV5-4; DNA: TGTGCCAGCAGCTTGGATCCGTTAGCGGGGGGCCGAGAGACCCAGTACTTC; CDR3: CASSLDPLAGGRETQYF
size: .; J: TRBJ2-5; D: TRBD2; V: TRBV18; DNA: TGTGCCAGCTCACCAGTAATAGCGGGAGAAGAGACCCAGTACTTC; CDR3: CASSPVIAGEETQYF
size: .; J: TRBJ1-5; D: TRBD1; V: TRBV28; DNA: TGTGCCAGCAGTCCCCCAGGGGGTCAGCCCCAGCATTTT; CDR3: CASSPPGGQPQHF
size: .; J: TRBJ1-2; D: .; V: TRBV9; DNA: TGTGCCAGCAGCGTAGTGACAGCTGCCCTACCCTATGGCTACACCTTC; CDR3: CASSVVTAALPYGYTF
size: .; J: TRBJ1-6; D: .; V: TRBV2; DNA: TGTGCCAGCAGTAATGAACAGGGTTTGGGGAATTCACCCCTCCACTTT; CDR3: CASSNEQGLGNSPLHF
size: few; J: TRBJ2-2; D: .; V: TRBV7-2; DNA: TGTGCCAGCAGCTCCGTCCGGGCCGGGGAGCTGTTTTTT; CDR3: CASSSVRAGELFF
size: few; J: TRBJ2-7; D: .; V: TRBV3-1/TRBV3-2; DNA: TGTGCCAGCAGCCAAGGAAACCGGTTGGAGCAGTACTTC; CDR3: CASSQGNRLEQYF
size: .; J: TRBJ2-2; D: TRBD1; V: TRBV6-5; DNA: TGTGCCAGCAGTTACGGGGACAGGGGGAACACCGGGGAGCTGTTTTTT; CDR3: CASSYGDRGNTGELFF
size: few; J: TRBJ1-1; D: .; V: TRBV3-1/TRBV3-2; DNA: TGTGCCAGCAGCCACATCCGGGGTGTTCGAGCTTTCTTT; CDR3: CASSHIRGVRAFF
size: .; J: TRBJ2-7; D: .; V: TRBV11-2; DNA: TGTGCCAGCAGCTTAGATCGCTCGGTCCCCTACGAGCAGTACTTC; CDR3: CASSLDRSVPYEQYF
size: .; J: TRBJ1-2; D: .; V: TRBV28; DNA: TGTGCCAGCAGCCTATCGGCTAACTATGGCTACACCTTC; CDR3: CASSLSANYGYTF
size: .; J: TRBJ2-7; D: .; V: TRBV6-2/TRBV6-3; DNA: TGTGCCAGCAGTTACCGGAGAACCTCCCACGAGCAGTACTTC; CDR3: CASSYRRTSHEQYF